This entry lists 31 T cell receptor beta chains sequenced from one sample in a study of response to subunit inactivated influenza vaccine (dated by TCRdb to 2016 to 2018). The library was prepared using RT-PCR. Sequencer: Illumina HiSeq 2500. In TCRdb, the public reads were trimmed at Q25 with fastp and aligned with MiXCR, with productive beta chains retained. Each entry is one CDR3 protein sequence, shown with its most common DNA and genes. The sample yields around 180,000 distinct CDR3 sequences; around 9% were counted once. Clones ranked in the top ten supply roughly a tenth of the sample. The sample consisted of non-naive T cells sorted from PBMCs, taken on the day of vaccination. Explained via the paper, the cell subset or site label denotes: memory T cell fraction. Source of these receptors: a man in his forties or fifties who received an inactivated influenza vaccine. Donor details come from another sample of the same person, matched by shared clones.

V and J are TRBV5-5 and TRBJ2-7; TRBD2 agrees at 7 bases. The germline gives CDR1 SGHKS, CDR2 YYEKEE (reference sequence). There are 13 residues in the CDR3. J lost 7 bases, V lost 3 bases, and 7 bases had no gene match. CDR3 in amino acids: CASSWGGSGEQYF. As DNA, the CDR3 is TGTGCCAGCAGCTGGGGGGGATCTGGGGAGCAGTACTTC.

The CDR3, as DNA: TGTGCTAGTCGGGGTAACCAAGAGACCCAGTACTTC. The encoded protein is CASRGNQETQYF. The V and J genes are TRBV12-5 and TRBJ2-5; tentatively, D is TRBD2 (5 bases). CDR1 LGHNT and CDR2 FRNRAP come from the germline V gene. Between the trimmed V and J ends, which lost 8 bases and 0 bases, there was a span of 7 bases. The CDR3 contains 12 residues.

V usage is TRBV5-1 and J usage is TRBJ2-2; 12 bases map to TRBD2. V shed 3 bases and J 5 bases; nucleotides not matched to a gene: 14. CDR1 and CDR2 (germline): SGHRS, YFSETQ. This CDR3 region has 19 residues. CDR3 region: CASSSGRKGLAGFTGELFF. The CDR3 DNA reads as TGCGCCAGCAGCTCTGGAAGGAAAGGACTAGCGGGATTTACCGGGGAGCTGTTTTTT.

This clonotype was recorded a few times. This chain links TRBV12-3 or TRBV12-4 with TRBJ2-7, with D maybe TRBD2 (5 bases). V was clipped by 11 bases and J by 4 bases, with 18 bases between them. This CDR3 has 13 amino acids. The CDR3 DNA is TGTGCCTGCGCGCCAGGAGGCAATTACGAGCAGTACTTC. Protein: CACAPGGNYEQYF.

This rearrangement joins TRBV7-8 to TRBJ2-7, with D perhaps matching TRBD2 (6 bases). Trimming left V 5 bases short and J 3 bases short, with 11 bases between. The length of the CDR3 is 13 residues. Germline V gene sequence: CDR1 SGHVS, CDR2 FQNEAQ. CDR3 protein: CASSTGEIYEQYF. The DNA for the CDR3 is TGTGCCAGCAGCACGGGGGAGATCTACGAGCAGTACTTC.

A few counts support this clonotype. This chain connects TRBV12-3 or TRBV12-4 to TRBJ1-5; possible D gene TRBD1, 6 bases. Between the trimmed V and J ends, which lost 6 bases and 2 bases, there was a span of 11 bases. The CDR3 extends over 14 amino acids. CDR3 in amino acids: CASRHRDGNQPQHF. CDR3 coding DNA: TGTGCCAGCAGACACAGGGATGGCAATCAGCCCCAGCATTTT.

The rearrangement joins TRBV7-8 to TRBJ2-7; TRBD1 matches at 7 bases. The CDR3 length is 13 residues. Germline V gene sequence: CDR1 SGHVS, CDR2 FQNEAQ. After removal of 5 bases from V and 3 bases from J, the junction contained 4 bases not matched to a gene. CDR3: CASSSGQVYEQYF. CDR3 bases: TGTGCCAGCAGCAGCGGACAGGTCTACGAGCAGTACTTC.

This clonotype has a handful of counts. The CDR3 sequence: CASSLNTWREETQYF. Written as DNA, the CDR3 is TGTGCCAGCAGCTTAAATACTTGGCGAGAGGAGACCCAGTACTTC. The gene calls are TRBV7-9 and TRBJ2-5; D call uncertain. CDR3 length equals 15 residues. Trimming took off 2 bases at V and 5 bases at J, with 15 bases between the two ends. CDR1 is SEHNR, CDR2 FQNEAQ, per germline (reference sequence). Variable domain in full (rest from reference TRBV7-9 and TRBJ2-5): DTGVSQNPRHKITKRGQNVTFRCDPISEHNRLYWYRQTLGQGPEFLTYFQNEAQLEKSRLLSDRFSAERPKGSFSTLEIQRTEQGDSAMYLCASSLNTWREETQYFGPGTRLLVL.

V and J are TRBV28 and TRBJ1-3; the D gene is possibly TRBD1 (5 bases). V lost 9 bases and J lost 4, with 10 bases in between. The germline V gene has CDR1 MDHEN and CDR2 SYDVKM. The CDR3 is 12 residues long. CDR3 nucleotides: TGTGCCAGTAAGGGGCAGGGAAACACCATATATTTT. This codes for CASKGQGNTIYF. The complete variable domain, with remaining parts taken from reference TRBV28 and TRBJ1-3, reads DVKVTQSSRYLVKRTGEKVFLECVQDMDHENMFWYRQDPGLGLRLIYFSYDVKMKEKGDIPEGYSVSREKKERFSLILESASTNQTSMYLCASKGQGNTIYFGEGSWLTVV.

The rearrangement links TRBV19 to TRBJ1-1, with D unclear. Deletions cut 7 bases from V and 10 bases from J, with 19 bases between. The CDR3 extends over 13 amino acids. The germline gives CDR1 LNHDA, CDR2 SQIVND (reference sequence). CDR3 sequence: CASTPREALRAFF. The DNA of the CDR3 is TGTGCCAGTACTCCCCGCGAGGCTTTGCGAGCTTTCTTT.

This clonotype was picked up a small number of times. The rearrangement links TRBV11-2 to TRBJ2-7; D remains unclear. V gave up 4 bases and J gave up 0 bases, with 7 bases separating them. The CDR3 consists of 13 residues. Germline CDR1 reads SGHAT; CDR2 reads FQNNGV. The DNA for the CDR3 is TGTGCCAGCAGCTCAGTACGCTCCTACGAGCAGTACTTC. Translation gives CASSSVRSYEQYF.

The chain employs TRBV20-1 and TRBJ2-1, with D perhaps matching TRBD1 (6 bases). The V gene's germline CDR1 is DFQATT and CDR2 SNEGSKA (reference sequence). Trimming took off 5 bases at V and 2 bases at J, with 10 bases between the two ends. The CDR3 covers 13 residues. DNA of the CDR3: TGCAGTGCTCATAACAGGGCCTACAATGAGCAGTTCTTC. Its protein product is CSAHNRAYNEQFF.

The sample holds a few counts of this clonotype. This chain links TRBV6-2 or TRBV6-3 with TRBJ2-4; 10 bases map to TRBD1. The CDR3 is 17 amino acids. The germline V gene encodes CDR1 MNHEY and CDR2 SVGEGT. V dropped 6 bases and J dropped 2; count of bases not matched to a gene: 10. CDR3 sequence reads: CASRGQGDYSTKNIQYF. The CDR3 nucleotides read TGTGCCAGCAGAGGACAGGGGGATTATTCGACCAAAAACATTCAGTACTTC.

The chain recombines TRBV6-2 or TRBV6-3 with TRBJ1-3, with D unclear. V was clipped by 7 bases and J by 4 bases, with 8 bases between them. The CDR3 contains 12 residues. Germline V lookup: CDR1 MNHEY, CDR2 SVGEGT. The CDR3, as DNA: TGTGCCAGCAACGAAAGGGGAAACACCATATATTTT. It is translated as CASNERGNTIYF.

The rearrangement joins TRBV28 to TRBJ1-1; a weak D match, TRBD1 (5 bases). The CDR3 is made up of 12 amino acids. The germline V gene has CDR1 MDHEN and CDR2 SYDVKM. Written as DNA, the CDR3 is TGTGTGACAAGGTATCAGGGTTTTGAAGCTTTCTTT. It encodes CVTRYQGFEAFF.

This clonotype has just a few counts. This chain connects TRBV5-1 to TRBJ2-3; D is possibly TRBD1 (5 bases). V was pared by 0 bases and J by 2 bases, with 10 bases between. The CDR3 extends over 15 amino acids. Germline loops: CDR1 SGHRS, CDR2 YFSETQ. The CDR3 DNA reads TGCGCCAGCAGCTTGGACAGGCCACCCACAGATACGCAGTATTTT. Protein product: CASSLDRPPTDTQYF.

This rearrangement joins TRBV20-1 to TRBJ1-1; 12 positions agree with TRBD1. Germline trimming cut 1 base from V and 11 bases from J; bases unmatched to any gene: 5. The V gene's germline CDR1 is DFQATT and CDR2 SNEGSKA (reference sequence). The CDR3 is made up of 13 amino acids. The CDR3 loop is CSARVGQGAHAFF. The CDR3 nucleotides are TGCAGTGCTAGAGTGGGACAGGGGGCGCATGCTTTCTTT.

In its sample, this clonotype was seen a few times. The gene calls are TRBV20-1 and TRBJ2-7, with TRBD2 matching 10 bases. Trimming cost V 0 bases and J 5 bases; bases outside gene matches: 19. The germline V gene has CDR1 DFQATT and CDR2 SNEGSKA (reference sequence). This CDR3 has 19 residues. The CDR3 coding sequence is TGCAGTGCTAGAGATATGCGGCTAGCGGGAGTGACAAACGGGGACGAGCAGTACTTC. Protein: CSARDMRLAGVTNGDEQYF.

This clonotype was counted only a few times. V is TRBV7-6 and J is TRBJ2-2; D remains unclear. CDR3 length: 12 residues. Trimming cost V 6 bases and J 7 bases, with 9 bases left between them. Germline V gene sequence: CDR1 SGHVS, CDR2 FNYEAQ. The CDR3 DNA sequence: TGTGCCAGCAGAGCAACGGGCGGGGAGCTGTTTTTT. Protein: CASRATGGELFF.

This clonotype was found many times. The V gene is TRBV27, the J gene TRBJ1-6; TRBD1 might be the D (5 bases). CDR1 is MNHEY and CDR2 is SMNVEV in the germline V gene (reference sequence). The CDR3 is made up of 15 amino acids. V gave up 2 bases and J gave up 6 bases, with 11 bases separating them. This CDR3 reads CASSLLGVGNSPLHF. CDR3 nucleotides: TGTGCCAGCAGTTTACTAGGGGTTGGTAATTCACCCCTCCACTTT.

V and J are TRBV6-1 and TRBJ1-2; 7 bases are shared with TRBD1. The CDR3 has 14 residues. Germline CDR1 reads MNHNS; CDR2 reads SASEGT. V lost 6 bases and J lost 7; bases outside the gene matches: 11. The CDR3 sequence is CASSRTGVGSGYTF. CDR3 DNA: TGTGCCAGCAGCCGGACAGGCGTAGGGAGTGGCTACACCTTC.

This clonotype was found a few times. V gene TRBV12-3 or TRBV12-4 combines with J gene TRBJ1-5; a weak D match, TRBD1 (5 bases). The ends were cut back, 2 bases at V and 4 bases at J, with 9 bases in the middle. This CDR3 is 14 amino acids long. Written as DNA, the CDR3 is TGTGCCAGCAGTTTACAGGGATGGAATCAGCCCCAGCATTTT. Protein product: CASSLQGWNQPQHF.

The chain's CDR3 is CASKSTAVVQETQYF. CDR3 DNA sequence: TGCGCCAGCAAATCGACAGCGGTCGTGCAAGAGACCCAGTACTTC. The V and J genes are TRBV5-1 and TRBJ2-5; the D call may be TRBD1 or TRBD2 (5 bases each). From germline, CDR1 is SGHRS and CDR2 YFSETQ. The CDR3 consists of 15 residues. Trimming removed 6 bases at V and 2 bases at J, with 17 bases between.

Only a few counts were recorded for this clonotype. The CDR3 loop is CASSVEGGGRKETQYF. The CDR3 nucleotides are TGTGCCAGCAGCGTAGAAGGCGGGGGGCGCAAAGAGACCCAGTACTTC. The chain links TRBV9 to TRBJ2-5; 8 bases align to TRBD2. The CDR3 contains 16 residues. Germline V gene lookup returns CDR1 SGDLS and CDR2 YYNGEE. The V segment lost 0 bases and the J segment 3 bases; nucleotides outside the gene matches: 7.

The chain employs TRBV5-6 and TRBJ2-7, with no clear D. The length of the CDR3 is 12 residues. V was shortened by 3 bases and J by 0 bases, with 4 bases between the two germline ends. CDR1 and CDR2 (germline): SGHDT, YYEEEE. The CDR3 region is CASSYASYEQYF. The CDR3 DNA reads TGTGCCAGCAGCTACGCCTCCTACGAGCAGTACTTC.

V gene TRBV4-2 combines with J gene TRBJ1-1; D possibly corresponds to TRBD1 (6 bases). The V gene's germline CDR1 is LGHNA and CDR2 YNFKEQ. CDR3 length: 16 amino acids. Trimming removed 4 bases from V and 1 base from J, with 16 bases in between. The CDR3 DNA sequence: TGTGCCAGCAGCCGACACCTCAGGGGTGGGAACACTGAAGCTTTCTTT. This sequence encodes CASSRHLRGGNTEAFF.

The CDR3 protein is CASSELSGTGERDTQYF. DNA for the CDR3: TGTGCCAGCAGTGAACTTTCTGGGACAGGGGAGAGAGATACGCAGTATTTT. The J gene is TRBJ2-3, the V gene TRBV6-1; 10 bases agree with TRBD1. The CDR3 loop spans 17 amino acids. Germline V gives CDR1 MNHNS, CDR2 SASEGT. The V gene end was trimmed by 2 bases and the J gene end by 5 bases; junction bases not matched to a gene: 10.

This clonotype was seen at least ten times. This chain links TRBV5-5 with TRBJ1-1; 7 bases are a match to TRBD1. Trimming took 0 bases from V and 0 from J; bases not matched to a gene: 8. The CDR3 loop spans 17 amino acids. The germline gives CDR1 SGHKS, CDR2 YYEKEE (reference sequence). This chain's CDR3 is CASSLGATGLMNTEAFF. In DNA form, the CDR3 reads TGTGCCAGCAGCTTGGGGGCGACAGGGTTAATGAACACTGAAGCTTTCTTT.

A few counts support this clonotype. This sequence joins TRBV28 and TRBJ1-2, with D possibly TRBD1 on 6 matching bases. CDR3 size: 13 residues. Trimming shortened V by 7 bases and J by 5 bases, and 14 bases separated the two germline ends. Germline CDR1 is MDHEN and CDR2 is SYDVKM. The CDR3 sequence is CASTRGLQYGYTF. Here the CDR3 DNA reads TGTGCCAGCACCCGGGGGCTACAGTATGGCTACACCTTC.

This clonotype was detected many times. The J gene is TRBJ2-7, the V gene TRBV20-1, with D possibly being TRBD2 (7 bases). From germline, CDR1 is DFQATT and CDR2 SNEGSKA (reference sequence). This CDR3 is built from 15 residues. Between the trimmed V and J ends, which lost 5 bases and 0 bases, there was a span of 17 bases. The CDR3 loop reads CSAVVRGAYSYEQYF. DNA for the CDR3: TGCAGTGCTGTGGTACGGGGGGCATACTCCTACGAGCAGTACTTC.

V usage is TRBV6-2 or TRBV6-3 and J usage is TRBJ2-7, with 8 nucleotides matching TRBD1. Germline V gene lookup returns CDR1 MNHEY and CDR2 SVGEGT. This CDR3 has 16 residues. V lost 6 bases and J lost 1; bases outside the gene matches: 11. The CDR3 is CASRTSGTGFSYEQYF. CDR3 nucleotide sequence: TGTGCCAGCAGAACCTCCGGGACAGGCTTTTCCTACGAGCAGTACTTC.